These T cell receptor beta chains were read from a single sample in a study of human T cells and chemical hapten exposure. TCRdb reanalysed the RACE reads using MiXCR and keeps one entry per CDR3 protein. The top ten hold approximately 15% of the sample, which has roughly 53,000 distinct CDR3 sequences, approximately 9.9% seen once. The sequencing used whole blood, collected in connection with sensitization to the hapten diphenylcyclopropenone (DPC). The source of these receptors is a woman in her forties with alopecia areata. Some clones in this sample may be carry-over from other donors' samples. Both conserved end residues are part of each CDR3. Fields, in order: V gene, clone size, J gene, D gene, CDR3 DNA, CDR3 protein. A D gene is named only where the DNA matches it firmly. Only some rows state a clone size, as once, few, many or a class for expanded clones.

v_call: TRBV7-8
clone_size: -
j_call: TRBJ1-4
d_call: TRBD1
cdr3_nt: TGTGCCAGCAGCTGGGGACAGGGAGTGGACCCAGACAAACTGTTTTTT
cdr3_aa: CASSWGQGVDPDKLFF

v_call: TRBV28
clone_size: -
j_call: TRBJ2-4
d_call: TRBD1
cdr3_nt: TGTGCCAGCAACCTACAGGGGGCCCAAAACATTCAGTACTTC
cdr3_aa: CASNLQGAQNIQYF

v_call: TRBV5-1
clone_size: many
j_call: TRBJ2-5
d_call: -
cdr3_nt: TGCGCCAGCAGCAGGGTAAACTTTCGGGAGACCCAGTACTTC
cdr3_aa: CASSRVNFRETQYF

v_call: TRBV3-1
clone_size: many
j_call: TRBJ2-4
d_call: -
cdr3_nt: TGTGCCAGCAGCCAAGATTCCAGCAGGGCGGTCATTCAGTACTTC
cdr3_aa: CASSQDSSRAVIQYF

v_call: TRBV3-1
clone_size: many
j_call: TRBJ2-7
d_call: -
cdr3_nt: TGTGCCAGCAGCCAAGATTTGGAATACGAGCAGTACTTC
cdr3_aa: CASSQDLEYEQYF

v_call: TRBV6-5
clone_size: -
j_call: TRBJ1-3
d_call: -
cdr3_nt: TGTGCCAGCAGGGACATAGGTGCCATATATTTT
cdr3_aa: CASRDIGAIYF

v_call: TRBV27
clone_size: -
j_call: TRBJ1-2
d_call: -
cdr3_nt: TGTGCCAGGGAGCGCTACACCTTC
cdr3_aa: CARERYTF

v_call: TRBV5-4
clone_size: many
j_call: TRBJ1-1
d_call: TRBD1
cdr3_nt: TGTGCCAGCAGTTCAGTTACAGGGGGAACTGAAGCTTTCTTT
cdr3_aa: CASSSVTGGTEAFF

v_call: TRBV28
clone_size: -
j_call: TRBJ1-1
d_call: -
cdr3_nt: TGTGTCAGCACCCGGGGGGAAACTGAAGCTTTCTTT
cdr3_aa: CVSTRGETEAFF

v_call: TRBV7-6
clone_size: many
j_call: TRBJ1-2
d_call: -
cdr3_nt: TGTGCCAGCAGCCGCGGGTCCCTCTATGGCTACACCTTC
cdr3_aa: CASSRGSLYGYTF

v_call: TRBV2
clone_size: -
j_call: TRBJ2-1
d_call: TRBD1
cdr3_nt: TGTGCCAGCAGTTCCCCGGACAGGCGCAGGGATGAGCAGTTCTTC
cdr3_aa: CASSSPDRRRDEQFF

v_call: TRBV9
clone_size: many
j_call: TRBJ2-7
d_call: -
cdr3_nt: TGTGCCAGCAGCGGTGACAGCTACGAGCAGTACTTC
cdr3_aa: CASSGDSYEQYF

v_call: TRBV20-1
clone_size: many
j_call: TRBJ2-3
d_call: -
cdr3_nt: TGCACCCCTCAGCAGCGGCTGGGGGCAGATACGCAGTATTTT
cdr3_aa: CTPQQRLGADTQYF

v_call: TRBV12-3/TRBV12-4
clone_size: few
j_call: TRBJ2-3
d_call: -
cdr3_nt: TGTGCCGTCGAGGGGACCCCGCCGGATACGCAGTATTTT
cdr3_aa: CAVEGTPPDTQYF

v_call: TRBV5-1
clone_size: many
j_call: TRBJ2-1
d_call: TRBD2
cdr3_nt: TGCGCCAGCAGCGGAGCGGGGAGGCCCTACAATGAGCAGTTCTTC
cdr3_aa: CASSGAGRPYNEQFF

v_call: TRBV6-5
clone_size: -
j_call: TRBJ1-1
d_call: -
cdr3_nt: TGTGCCAGCAGTCGGGACCCAGACACTGAAGCTTTCTTT
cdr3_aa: CASSRDPDTEAFF

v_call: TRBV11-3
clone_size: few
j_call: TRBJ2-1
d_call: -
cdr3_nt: TGTGCCAGCTCCCGAAGGGGCGACGAGCAGTTCTTC
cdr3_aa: CASSRRGDEQFF

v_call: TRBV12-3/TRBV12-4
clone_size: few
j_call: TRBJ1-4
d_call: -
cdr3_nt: TGTGCCAGCAGTTTGGGCAGCCACAATGAAAAACTGTTTTTT
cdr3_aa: CASSLGSHNEKLFF

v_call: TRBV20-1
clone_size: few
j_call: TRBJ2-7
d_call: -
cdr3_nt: TGCAGTGCTGCCCTGTCTCTTGCGCCTGAGCCTCCCTACGAGCAGTACTTC
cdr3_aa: CSAALSLAPEPPYEQYF

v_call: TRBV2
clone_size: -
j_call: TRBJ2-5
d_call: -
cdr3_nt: TGTGCCAGCAGTTGGGACAGGGCGACAGCGGGGGTCCAAGAGACCCAGTACTTC
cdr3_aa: CASSWDRATAGVQETQYF

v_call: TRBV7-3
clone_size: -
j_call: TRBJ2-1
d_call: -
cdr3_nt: TGTGCCAGCAGCCCGGGACCCTCCGGGTATGAGCAGTTCTTC
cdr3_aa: CASSPGPSGYEQFF

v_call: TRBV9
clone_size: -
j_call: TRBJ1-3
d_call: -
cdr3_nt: TGTGCCAGCAGCGTTCCAGGGGCAGACACCATATATTTT
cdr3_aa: CASSVPGADTIYF

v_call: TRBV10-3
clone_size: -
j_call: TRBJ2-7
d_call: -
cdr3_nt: TGTGCCATCAGTGATCAGGGATACGGCTACGAGCAGTACTTC
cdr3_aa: CAISDQGYGYEQYF